A selection of T cell receptor beta chains follows, all from one sample in a study of blood T cell repertoires in COVID-19. TCRdb's copy holds only in-frame clones and misses some; the assay was immunoSEQ multiplex PCR. The sample lists over 60,000 clones, around 84% occurring once. The sequencing sample was made of peripheral blood. The receptor set was obtained from a man between 65 and 85 years old with active or convalescent COVID-19. CDR3s include the opening cysteine and the closing phenylalanine or tryptophan. The D gene is left open where the match is weak. Part of the rows lack a size; the others show once, few, many or a class for expanded clones.

v_gene	j_gene	d_gene	abundance	CDR3aa	CDR3nt
TRBV6-2/TRBV6-3	TRBJ2-5	TRBD2	-	CASSWGLLQETQYF	TGTGCCAGCAGTTGGGGACTACTCCAAGAGACCCAGTACTTC
TRBV4-3	TRBJ2-6	-	-	CASSQESGSGANVLTF	TGCGCCAGCAGCCAAGAAAGCGGCTCTGGGGCCAACGTCCTGACTTTC
TRBV7-8	TRBJ1-2	TRBD1	-	CASSFGTAANYGYTF	TGTGCCAGCAGCTTCGGGACAGCAGCTAACTATGGCTACACCTTC
TRBV6-5	TRBJ1-3	-	few	CASSYSIAAGNTIYF	TGTGCCAGCAGTTACTCGATTGCAGCTGGAAACACCATATATTTT
TRBV7-2	TRBJ2-6	-	once	CASSFLAVLTF	TGTGCCAGCAGCTTTTTGGCCGTCCTGACTTTC
TRBV19	TRBJ2-5	TRBD2	-	CASSIERSREGQETQYF	TGTGCCAGTAGTATCGAACGTTCGCGGGAGGGCCAAGAGACCCAGTACTTC
TRBV5-1	TRBJ1-5	TRBD1	-	CASSWGQFSNQPQHF	TGCGCCAGCAGCTGGGGACAGTTTAGTAATCAGCCCCAGCATTTT
TRBV6-2/TRBV6-3	TRBJ1-6	-	-	CASSSPGGANSPLHF	TGTGCCAGCAGTTCCCCCGGCGGGGCGAATTCACCCCTCCACTTT
TRBV7-9	TRBJ2-3	TRBD1	-	CASSYGQGGTDTQYF	TGTGCCAGCAGCTACGGACAGGGCGGCACAGATACGCAGTATTTT
TRBV6-1	TRBJ2-7	-	-	CASSEAHYGRGYEQYF	TGTGCCAGCAGTGAAGCCCACTACGGTAGGGGCTACGAGCAGTACTTC